This T cell receptor (beta chain) was identified during a study of CD8 T cells in ankylosing spondylitis. Study outcomes and limitations: Disease-associated clonotypes exhibited CD8+ identity and were relatively infrequent in peripheral blood. Ankylosing spondylitis blood appeared to be characterized by a TCR beta motif of eight or nine highly homologous variants.

This clonotype was observed many times. Its matching antigen is unknown. TCRdb ran MiXCR on the 5' RACE reads and lists one entry per CDR3 protein. This sample has around 150,000 distinct CDR3 sequences, with approximately 7.3% found just once. Per the germline V gene, CDR1 is SQVTM and CDR2 is ANQGSEA. CDR3 size: 11 residues. With 6 bases removed from V and 6 bases from J, the gap between germline ends came to 10 bases. V gene TRBV29-1 combines with J gene TRBJ2-3, with D hard to call. The material sequenced was blood, either unsorted or a sorted T cell fraction (not recorded which). The origin of this receptor is a female donor with ankylosing spondylitis or in good health (not recorded which). CDR3 in amino acids: CSVALGDTQYF. CDR3 DNA: TGCAGCGTAGCCCTAGGGGATACGCAGTATTTT.